The TCR beta chain under discussion was sequenced for a study of read filtering for tumor transcriptome and immune sequencing. About the research overall: Per sample, TCR-region reads ranged about 4.05 to 11 million by IR-seq, 85 to 1273 by RNA-seq.

This library used approximately 370 ng RNA and molecular barcoded adaptors spanning alpha/delta and beta/gamma chains. Using its own MiXCR run on the reads, TCRdb lists one record per CDR3 protein. The sample shows roughly 59,000 distinct CDR3 sequences, roughly 19% of them seen only once. CDR1 is SGDLS, CDR2 YYNGEE, per germline. The CDR3 is 16 amino acids. The V gene end was trimmed by 0 bases and the J gene end by 5 bases; junction bases not matched to a gene: 7. Sequencing was done on a sample of a population of CD138-negative cells sorted from bone marrow. This receptor was taken from a donor at least 40 years old with multiple myeloma. The V call is TRBV9, the J call TRBJ2-2, with 7 bases lining up with TRBD2. CDR3 loop: CASSVAGTMETGELFF. The CDR3 coding sequence is TGTGCCAGCAGCGTAGCCGGGACTATGGAAACCGGGGAGCTGTTTTTT.